The clone carrying this TCR beta chain was counted a single time. This record comes from a study of blood T cell repertoires in COVID-19. Across the study: From T cells, B-cell-depleted T cells, or PBMCs came the material, which was cDNA or gDNA.

In the original processing: Reference gene primer amplification yielded estimated nucleated cell counts. The table came from immunoSEQ multiplex PCR; TCRdb's copy has only in-frame clones and leaves some out. Clonal size and the V and J genes are those of that table, whereas D and trimming came from the DNA. The profile covers just over 150,000 clones, with around 92% appearing a single time and nearly 5% taken by the ten largest. CDR1 is DFQATT, CDR2 SNEGSKA, per germline (reference sequence). The germline V and J ends were trimmed by 3 bases and 1 base, with 5 bases remaining between them. There are 12 residues in the CDR3.

This chain links TRBV20-1 with TRBJ2-3; unclear D gene. The sample was peripheral blood. The receptor's source is a man aged 25-45 years with COVID-19, enrolled during active disease. The DNA for the CDR3 is TGCAGTGCTAGTGGAGGCACAGATACGCAGTATTTT. Translated: CSASGGTDTQYF.